The clone carrying this T cell receptor (beta chain) was detected only once. Assay: immunoSEQ multiplex PCR; the TCRdb copy retains only in-frame clones and omits some. The sample lists just over 250,000 clones; about 88% were seen once. CDR3 length: 11 residues. Germline V gene sequence: CDR1 SNHLY, CDR2 FYNNEI. The V gene end was trimmed by 8 bases and the J gene end by 14 bases; junction bases not matched to a gene: 10. The entry originates in a study of blood T cell repertoires in COVID-19. The chain has TRBV2 and TRBJ1-1, with 8 bases aligning to TRBD1. The source is a man aged 60 to 75 who had recovered from COVID-19. Sequencing was carried out using peripheral blood. CDR3 sequence (DNA): TGTGCCAGCGCAAACAGGGGGACTTGGTTCTTT. Amino acids: CASANRGTWFF.